This T cell receptor (beta chain) was recorded in a study of T cells in Graves' hyperthyroidism and ophthalmopathy. Study findings and constraints: Using 13 V-J features, a model discriminated ophthalmopathy from stable hyperthyroidism. Ophthalmopathy, which appeared later, was predicted by the model a median about 6 months before onset. Most thyroid clonotypes expanded above 0.001 were also detected in blood.

Per the germline V gene, CDR1 is SNHLY and CDR2 is FYNNEI. V was cut by 1 base and J by 4 bases, with 14 bases left in between. CDR3 length equals 16 residues. Regions amplified from RNA transcripts were the TCR beta CDR3 regions. With the HTBI primer set, the TCR CDR3 went through a first round of RT-PCR. TCRdb re-analysed the multiplex PCR reads in MiXCR, keeping a single row per CDR3 protein. The data contain 550,000 to 600,000 distinct CDR3 sequences, about half of them singletons. Diagnoses were established using clinical symptoms, serum thyroxine and TRAb, thyroid ultrasound and orbital computed tomography. With respect to this clonotype: Its target is unknown.

This receptor was identified in an adult woman with Graves' disease, either hyperthyroidism or ophthalmopathy (not recorded which). The genes are TRBV2 and TRBJ1-3, with no clear D. Material for sequencing was peripheral blood or thyroid tissue (not recorded which). Here the CDR3 reads CASSEGETQVGNTIYF. The CDR3 DNA follows: TGTGCCAGCAGTGAAGGGGAGACTCAAGTAGGAAACACCATATATTTT.